This T cell receptor beta chain was obtained from a study of breast tumors, draining lymph nodes, adjacent tissues. In germline, CDR1 is LNHDA, CDR2 SQIVND (reference sequence). The trim removed 4 bases at V and 5 bases at J, leaving 12 bases unmatched. The CDR3 is 16 amino acids. This clonotype was found many times. Its target is not known. This clone may be a read error of a much larger clone one base away. A read error is likely, as this CDR3 ends without the conserved phenylalanine or tryptophan. Findings and limits, study-wide: Compared with basal-like, luminal-like tumors shared significantly more repertoire with nontumor tissue. The data were judged consistent with most tumor T cells coming from lymph node and expanding in tumor. Compared with lymph nodes, tumors were less diverse; compared with nontumor tissue, more.

TCRdb used MiXCR to reprocess the multiplex PCR reads, holding one entry per CDR3 protein. The sample contains approximately 17,000 distinct CDR3 sequences, roughly 45% of which appear only once. The TCR was taken from a female donor with breast cancer. Some clones in this sample may be carry-over from other donors' samples. V gene TRBV19 combines with J gene TRBJ2-5; 8 nucleotides align to TRBD1. Specimen: tumor-adjacent breast tissue. The CDR3 DNA follows: TGTGCCAGTAGTACCTCAGGGGGCGCTTATGTTGAGACCCAGTACTCC. Its translation is CASSTSGGAYVETQYS.